This T cell receptor (beta chain) was observed in a study of T cell changes during pregnancy in multiple sclerosis. Profiled with immunoSEQ multiplex PCR; TCRdb holds only in-frame clones, not every one. In the table there are about 80,000 clones, about 91% of which are singletons. The ends lost 5 bases at V and 4 bases at J; junction bases unmatched: 10. CDR1 is MNHNS and CDR2 is SASEGT in the germline V gene. This CDR3 region has 15 residues. The sequence was collected from a female donor with multiple sclerosis, enrolled in a pregnancy study. Material: peripheral blood, obtained before pregnancy. This chain joins TRBV6-1 and TRBJ2-7; the match to TRBD2 covers 8 bases. The CDR3 DNA sequence: TGTGCCAGCAGTCCTCTGGTAGTAGCGGGATACGAGCAGTACTTC. Amino acids: CASSPLVVAGYEQYF.